The 29 T cell receptor beta chains given below trace back to one sample, sequenced in a study of OX40 agonist ivuxolimab in advanced cancers. The data were produced by immunoSEQ multiplex PCR, yet TCRdb's version contains in-frame clones alone and is incomplete. The sample has about 80,000 clones; around nine tenths are singletons. This specimen consisted of CD4+ or CD8+ T cells sorted from blood, obtained in a trial of the OX40 agonist ivuxolimab. The receptors shown here come from an adult with an advanced solid tumor such as melanoma, head and neck, liver or kidney cancer.

The CDR3 sequence is CASSSGTALSYEQYF. The CDR3 DNA follows: TGTGCCAGCAGCTCCGGGACAGCCTTATCCTACGAGCAGTACTTC. The V call is TRBV11-3, the J call TRBJ2-7; 7 nucleotides align to TRBD1. From germline, CDR1 is SGHNT and CDR2 YENEEA. The CDR3 loop spans 15 amino acids. The junction had 7 bases not matched to a gene; V was cut back by 4 bases and J by 1 base.

The genes are TRBV19 and TRBJ2-3; the D is unclear. V dropped 5 bases and J dropped 5 bases, with 11 bases sitting between them. The CDR3 extends over 13 amino acids. CDR1 and CDR2 from the germline V gene are LNHDA and SQIVND (reference sequence). Written as DNA, the CDR3 is TGTGCCAGTAGTGACGCTCCTGGAGATACGCAGTATTTT. Translated, it gives CASSDAPGDTQYF.

The chain carries TRBV2 and TRBJ2-3; tentative D call: TRBD2 (7 bases). Trimming pared 10 bases from V and 1 base from J, leaving 15 bases between. CDR3 length equals 14 residues. CDR1 SNHLY and CDR2 FYNNEI come from the germline V gene. CDR3 nucleotide sequence: TGTGCCACAAGGGGGGGATTGGGCACAGATACGCAGTATTTT. It codes for CATRGGLGTDTQYF. Together with reference TRBV2 and TRBJ2-3, the CDR3 gives the full variable domain: EPEVTQTPSHQVTQMGQEVILRCVPISNHLYFYWYRQILGQKVEFLVSFYNNEISEKSEIFDDQFSVERPDGSNFTLKIRSTKLEDSAMYFCATRGGLGTDTQYFGPGTRLTVL.

This chain links TRBV7-2 with TRBJ2-7; 8 nucleotides line up with TRBD1. Germline V CDR1 and CDR2: SGHTA, FQGNSA. The CDR3 loop spans 14 amino acids. The V and J ends lost 3 bases and 3 bases, in that order; junction bases with no gene match: 4. Written as DNA, the CDR3 is TGTGCCAGCAGCTTTCAGACAGGGGTCTACGAGCAGTACTTC. The encoded protein is CASSFQTGVYEQYF.

The chain combines TRBV9 with TRBJ2-7; 7 nucleotides match TRBD1. This CDR3 comprises 14 residues. After removal of 3 bases from V and 2 bases from J, the junction contained 5 bases not matched to a gene. Germline V CDR1 and CDR2: SGDLS, YYNGEE. As DNA, the CDR3 is TGTGCCAGCAGCGCGGGACAGAGTACCTACGAGCAGTACTTC. It yields the protein CASSAGQSTYEQYF. Together with reference TRBV9 and TRBJ2-7, the CDR3 gives the full variable domain: DSGVTQTPKHLITATGQRVTLRCSPRSGDLSVYWYQQSLDQGLQFLIQYYNGEERAKGNILERFSAQQFPDLHSELNLSSLELGDSALYFCASSAGQSTYEQYFGPGTRLTVT.

The rearrangement joins TRBV6-6 to TRBJ2-2; maybe TRBD1 (6 bases). The V gene lost 5 bases and the J gene lost 0 bases, with 10 bases spanning the gap. There are 15 residues in the CDR3. The germline V gene has CDR1 MNHNY and CDR2 SVGAGI (reference sequence). The CDR3, as DNA: TGTGCCAGCAGTAAGGGACAACCGAACACCGGGGAGCTGTTTTTT. As protein: CASSKGQPNTGELFF.

The chain joins TRBV7-3 to TRBJ2-5; 8 bases are shared with TRBD2. The CDR3 spans 13 residues. V shed 8 bases, J shed 5 bases, and the junction held 7 bases outside the gene matches. Germline loops: CDR1 SGHTA, CDR2 FQGTGA. CDR3 amino acids: CASSRGGGETQYF. CDR3 DNA sequence: TGTGCCAGCTCCCGGGGGGGAGGTGAGACCCAGTACTTC. The full variable domain, rest sourced from reference TRBV7-3 and TRBJ2-5, is GAGVSQTPSNKVTEKGKYVELRCDPISGHTALYWYRQSLGQGPEFLIYFQGTGAADDSGLPNDRFFAVRPEGSVSTLKIQRTERGDSAVYLCASSRGGGETQYFGPGTRLLVL.

This clone is a singleton in its sample. The gene calls are TRBV6-1 and TRBJ2-1, with 7 bases aligning to TRBD1. The germline V gene encodes CDR1 MNHNS and CDR2 SASEGT. The trim removed 4 bases at V and 0 bases at J, leaving 3 bases unmatched. The CDR3 has 15 amino acids. The CDR3: CASSGNRGSYNEQFF. The DNA of the CDR3 is TGTGCCAGCAGTGGTAACAGGGGCTCCTACAATGAGCAGTTCTTC.

The rearrangement joins TRBV15 to TRBJ2-7, with no clear D. Trimming took off 1 base at V and 4 bases at J, with 8 bases between the two ends. From germline, CDR1 is LNHNV and CDR2 YYDKDF (reference sequence). The CDR3 is 13 amino acids. The chain's CDR3 is CATSRVVGYEQYF. The CDR3 DNA reads TGTGCCACCAGCAGAGTAGTAGGTTACGAGCAGTACTTC.

The rearrangement uses TRBV7-2 and TRBJ2-1; the match to TRBD2 covers 9 bases. This CDR3 contains 16 residues. Germline CDR1 reads SGHTA; CDR2 reads FQGNSA. The trim removed 8 bases at V and 1 base at J, leaving 9 bases unmatched. CDR3 sequence (DNA): TGTGCCAGCCGCGGGGGGGGGAGAGGATCCTACAATGAGCAGTTCTTC. Protein product: CASRGGGRGSYNEQFF.

A few counts support this clone. The V and J genes are TRBV4-1 and TRBJ2-3; 8 bases are a match to TRBD2. The CDR3 has 16 residues. Looked up from germline, CDR1 is MGHRA and CDR2 is YSYEKL. V shed 8 bases and J 5 bases; nucleotides not matched to a gene: 15. CDR3 DNA sequence: TGCGCCAGCTCCGGGGGGGCCATCCCAACGGGAGATACGCAGTATTTT. Encoded protein: CASSGGAIPTGDTQYF.

The CDR3 DNA reads as TGTGCCAGTCGGACGGCTAGCACAGATACGCAGTATTTT. This codes for CASRTASTDTQYF. The chain couples TRBV28 to TRBJ2-3; D gene uncertain. This CDR3 spans 13 amino acids. The V gene lost 9 bases and the J gene lost 0 bases, with 10 bases spanning the gap. Germline CDR1 reads MDHEN; CDR2 reads SYDVKM.

This clone occurred once. The chain joins TRBV5-1 to TRBJ2-1, with D possibly being TRBD2 (5 bases). Between the trimmed V and J ends, which lost 0 bases and 2 bases, there was a span of 9 bases. The CDR3 runs 15 residues. CDR1 and CDR2 (germline): SGHRS, YFSETQ. CDR3 DNA sequence: TGCGCCAGCAGCTTGGGAGGGTTAACCTACAATGAGCAGTTCTTC. Protein: CASSLGGLTYNEQFF.

This chain connects TRBV6-5 to TRBJ2-1, with 7 bases that match TRBD2. The CDR3 is 15 amino acids. The germline V gene encodes CDR1 MNHEY and CDR2 SVGAGI. V was pared by 2 bases and J by 6 bases, with 7 bases of the junction left unmatched. The CDR3 bases are TGTGCCAGCAGTTACGACGGGGGGTCAGGCAATGAGCAGTTCTTC. Translation: CASSYDGGSGNEQFF.

Notes on this clone: Its ends do not fully match the called genes, so a read error is possible. This sequence joins TRBV28 and TRBJ1-5; D ambiguous. CDR1 is MDHEN, CDR2 SYDVKM, per germline. This CDR3 comprises 15 residues. As DNA, the CDR3 is TGTGCCAGCAATTTATGGAATGGGGGCAATCAGCCCCAGCATTTT. Translating gives CASNLWNGGNQPQHF.

The chain is built from TRBV21-1 and TRBJ2-7; no DNA check was done on the table's D call, TRBD2. TRBV21-1 is labeled a pseudogene. The CDR3 consists of 15 residues. CDR3: CASSNHGGLTYEQYF. The CDR3, as DNA: TGTGCCAGCAGCAATCATGGAGGCCTTACCTACGAGCAGTACTTC.

The genes are TRBV4-2 and TRBJ2-2, with TRBD2 as a possible D gene (6 bases). Trimming took off 6 bases at V and 5 bases at J, with 16 bases between the two ends. Germline CDR1 reads LGHNA; CDR2 reads YNFKEQ. This CDR3 is built from 15 residues. This chain's CDR3 is CASRRAGLDTGELFF. CDR3 nucleotide sequence: TGTGCCAGCAGGCGGGCGGGGCTCGATACCGGGGAGCTGTTTTTT.

The table lists this clone with a few counts. The V gene is TRBV14, the J gene TRBJ1-2; tentatively, D is TRBD1 (5 bases). V dropped 3 bases and J dropped 2 bases, with 7 bases sitting between them. The CDR3 has 13 residues. Germline CDR1 and CDR2: SGHDN and FVKESK. Written as DNA, the CDR3 is TGTGCCAGCAGCCACGACAGAAACTATGGCTACACCTTC. Residues: CASSHDRNYGYTF.

The chain recombines TRBV7-2 with TRBJ2-5; TRBD2 matches 8 bases. The V and J ends lost 1 base and 1 base, in that order; junction bases with no gene match: 2. Germline lookup yields CDR1 SGHTA and CDR2 FQGNSA. This CDR3 contains 15 residues. CDR3 DNA: TGTGCCAGCAGCTTAGGTCGGGGGGGCCAAGAGACCCAGTACTTC. It specifies CASSLGRGGQETQYF.

The chain couples TRBV7-9 to TRBJ1-1, with D possibly TRBD1 on 5 matching bases. Trimming removed 5 bases at V and 3 bases at J, with 13 bases between. Germline V gene lookup returns CDR1 SEHNR and CDR2 FQNEAQ (reference sequence). The CDR3 length is 14 residues. CDR3 in DNA: TGTGCCAGCAGCCCCAGAGGGGCCGACACTGAAGCTTTCTTT. It yields the protein CASSPRGADTEAFF. Full variable domain (rest looked up from reference TRBV7-9 and TRBJ1-1): DTGVSQNPRHKITKRGQNVTFRCDPISEHNRLYWYRQTLGQGPEFLTYFQNEAQLEKSRLLSDRFSAERPKGSFSTLEIQRTEQGDSAMYLCASSPRGADTEAFFGQGTRLTVV.

Remarks on this clone: Other DNA sequences of this sample code for an identical CDR3. The gene calls are TRBV7-6 and TRBJ1-2, with D unresolved. In germline, CDR1 is SGHVS, CDR2 FNYEAQ. The CDR3 runs to 13 residues. Deletions cut 1 base from V and 1 base from J, with 4 bases between. This CDR3 is CASSLGVNYGYTF. The CDR3 region has the DNA TGTGCCAGCAGCTTAGGAGTTAACTATGGCTACACCTTC.

This clone has only a few counts. The rearrangement joins TRBV5-5 to TRBJ2-7; possible D gene TRBD2, 6 bases. The length of the CDR3 is 14 residues. The germline CDR1 and CDR2 sequences are SGHKS and YYEKEE (reference sequence). The V and J ends lost 6 bases and 0 bases respectively, with 13 bases between them. The CDR3 DNA reads TGTGCCAGCATCCTTAGGAGGGACTCCTACGAGCAGTACTTC. Its translation is CASILRRDSYEQYF.

V and J are TRBV6-1 and TRBJ2-6, with D perhaps given as TRBD1 or TRBD2 (5 bases each). CDR1 MNHNS and CDR2 SASEGT come from the germline V gene. This CDR3 region has 19 residues. Trimming took 2 bases from V and 0 from J, leaving 17 bases between them. CDR3 coding DNA: TGTGCCAGCAGTGAATTTCCGGGGCTAGGAGGCTCTGGGGCCAACGTCCTGACTTTC. Amino acid sequence: CASSEFPGLGGSGANVLTF.

As for this clone: This CDR3 is also generated by other DNA sequences in the sample. This rearrangement joins TRBV27 to TRBJ1-4, with D possibly matching TRBD1 (6 bases). The CDR3 sequence is 16 residues long. V was shortened by 4 bases and J by 7 bases, with 19 bases between the two germline ends. Germline V gene data show CDR1 as MNHEY and CDR2 as SMNVEV (reference sequence). The CDR3: CASSSTGAGESEKLFF. CDR3 sequence (DNA): TGTGCCAGCAGTTCCACGGGGGCAGGGGAGAGTGAAAAACTGTTTTTT.

This chain uses TRBV18 with TRBJ2-3; 10 bases align to TRBD2. The junction had 2 bases not matched to a gene; V was cut back by 9 bases and J by 2 bases. In germline, CDR1 is KGHSH, CDR2 LQKENI. This CDR3 region has 13 residues. The CDR3 region is CASLAGDTDTQYF. CDR3 bases: TGTGCCAGTCTAGCGGGAGACACAGATACGCAGTATTTT.

This sequence joins TRBV5-1 and TRBJ2-1; 12 bases align to TRBD1. V was clipped by 5 bases and J by 9 bases; unmatched bases: 6. This CDR3 spans 14 amino acids. Germline CDR1 is SGHRS and CDR2 is YFSETQ. The CDR3 loop is CASSWDRGRREQFF. CDR3 in DNA: TGCGCCAGCAGTTGGGACAGGGGGCGCCGTGAGCAGTTCTTC.

The V gene is TRBV14, the J gene TRBJ2-2; D gene unclear. CDR1 and CDR2 from the germline V gene are SGHDN and FVKESK. There are 13 residues in the CDR3. The V and J ends lost 3 bases and 5 bases respectively, with 7 bases between them. The DNA of the CDR3 is TGTGCCAGCAGCCACTACCCTACCGGGGAGCTGTTTTTT. It is translated as CASSHYPTGELFF.

This sequence joins TRBV11-2 and TRBJ2-2; D is unclear. In germline, CDR1 is SGHAT, CDR2 FQNNGV. Trimming removed 5 bases at V and 1 base at J, with 8 bases between. The CDR3 contains 14 residues. The CDR3 sequence is CASSPHLNTGELFF. In DNA form, the CDR3 reads TGTGCCAGCAGCCCCCACCTGAACACCGGGGAGCTGTTTTTT.

A remark on this clone: The identical CDR3 is also encoded by other nucleotide sequences in the sample. The rearrangement uses TRBV18 and TRBJ1-2, with D tentatively TRBD1 (6 bases). The CDR3 sequence is 13 residues long. The germline V and J ends were trimmed by 3 bases and 2 bases, with 7 bases remaining between them. The V gene's germline CDR1 is KGHSH and CDR2 LQKENI. In DNA form, the CDR3 reads TGTGCCAGCTCACCGGACAGCAACTATGGCTACACCTTC. Translating it yields CASSPDSNYGYTF.